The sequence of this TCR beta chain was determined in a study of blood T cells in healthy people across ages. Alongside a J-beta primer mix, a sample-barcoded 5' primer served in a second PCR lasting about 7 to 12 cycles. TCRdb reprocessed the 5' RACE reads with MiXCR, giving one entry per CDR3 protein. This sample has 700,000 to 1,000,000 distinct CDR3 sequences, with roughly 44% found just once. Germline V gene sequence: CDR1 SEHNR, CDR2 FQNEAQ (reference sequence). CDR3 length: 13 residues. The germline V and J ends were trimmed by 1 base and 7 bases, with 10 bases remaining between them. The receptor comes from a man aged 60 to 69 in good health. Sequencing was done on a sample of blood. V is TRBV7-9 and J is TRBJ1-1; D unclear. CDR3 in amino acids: CASSLVAGSEAFF. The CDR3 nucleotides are TGTGCCAGCAGCTTAGTCGCAGGCAGTGAAGCTTTCTTT. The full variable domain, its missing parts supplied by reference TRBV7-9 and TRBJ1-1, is DTGVSQNPRHKITKRGQNVTFRCDPISEHNRLYWYRQTLGQGPEFLTYFQNEAQLEKSRLLSDRFSAERPKGSFSTLEIQRTEQGDSAMYLCASSLVAGSEAFFGQGTRLTVV.